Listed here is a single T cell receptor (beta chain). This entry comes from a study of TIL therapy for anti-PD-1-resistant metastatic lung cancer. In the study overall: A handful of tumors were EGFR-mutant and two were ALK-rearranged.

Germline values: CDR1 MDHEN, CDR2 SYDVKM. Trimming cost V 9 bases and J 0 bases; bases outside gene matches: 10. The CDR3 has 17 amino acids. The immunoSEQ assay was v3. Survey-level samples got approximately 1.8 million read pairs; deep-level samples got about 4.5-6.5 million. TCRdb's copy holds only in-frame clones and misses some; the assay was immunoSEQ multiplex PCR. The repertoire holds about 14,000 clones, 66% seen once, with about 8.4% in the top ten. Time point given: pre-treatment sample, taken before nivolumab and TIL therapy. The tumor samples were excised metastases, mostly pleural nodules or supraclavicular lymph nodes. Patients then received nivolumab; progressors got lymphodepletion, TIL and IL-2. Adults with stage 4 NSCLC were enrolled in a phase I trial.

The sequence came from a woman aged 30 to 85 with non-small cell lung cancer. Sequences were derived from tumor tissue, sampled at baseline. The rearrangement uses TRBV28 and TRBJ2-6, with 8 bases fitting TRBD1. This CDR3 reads CASGAGQASSGANVLTF. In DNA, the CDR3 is TGTGCCAGTGGGGCGGGACAGGCGAGCTCTGGGGCCAACGTCCTGACTTTC.